This record covers a single TCR beta chain. The data were taken from a study of T cells in localized non-small cell lung cancer. The table came from immunoSEQ multiplex PCR; TCRdb's copy has only in-frame clones and leaves some out. The profile shows 70,000 to 95,000 clones, just over 90% of them singletons. The CDR3 is 16 amino acids. Germline CDR1 SGDLS, CDR2 YYNGEE. V was clipped by 3 bases and J by 0 bases, with 13 bases between them. This sample comprised PBMCs, obtained before any cancer treatment. V gene TRBV9 combines with J gene TRBJ1-3; D might be TRBD1 (5 bases). The TCR sequence derives from a woman aged 40 to 75 with stage II squamous cell lung carcinoma. CDR3 DNA sequence: TGTGCCAGCAGCGCCACCGGGACCGACTCTGGAAACACCATATATTTT. The encoded protein is CASSATGTDSGNTIYF. Full variable domain (missing parts from reference TRBV9 and TRBJ1-3): DSGVTQTPKHLITATGQRVTLRCSPRSGDLSVYWYQQSLDQGLQFLIQYYNGEERAKGNILERFSAQQFPDLHSELNLSSLELGDSALYFCASSATGTDSGNTIYFGEGSWLTVV.